This is a list of T cell receptor beta chains from one sample in a study of T cell responses to AZD1222 COVID-19 vaccine. Sequencing used immunoSEQ multiplex PCR; TCRdb keeps in-frame clones, though not all of them. This sample has 150,000 to 200,000 clones, with around 93% found just once. This specimen was peripheral blood, taken on day 0 of AZD1222 vaccination. The receptors come from an adult in good health. Both conserved end residues are part of each CDR3. A D gene is named only where the DNA matches it firmly. The listing skips clone size in some rows; elsewhere it reads once, few, many or a size class.

d_call | cdr3_length | j_call | clone_size | v_call | cdr3_nt | cdr3_aa
NA | 12 | TRBJ1-1 | NA | TRBV28 | TGTGCCAGCAGGAAAAGCCGCAGAGAAGCTTTCTTT | CASRKSRREAFF
TRBD1 | 14 | TRBJ1-6 | NA | TRBV13 | TGTGCCAGCAGCCCACCAGGGGGGGTGTCACCCCTCCACTTT | CASSPPGGVSPLHF
TRBD1 | 14 | TRBJ1-1 | once | TRBV28 | TGTGCCAGCAGGAACCCCAGGGGGCTGAATGAAGCTTTCTTT | CASRNPRGLNEAFF
NA | 10 | TRBJ2-7 | NA | TRBV30 | TGTGCCTGGAGTGGCCCTGGGGAGTACTTC | CAWSGPGEYF
TRBD2 | 14 | TRBJ2-1 | NA | TRBV29-1 | TGCAGCGCTTCTGGACTAGCGGGAGTTAGTGAGCAGTTCTTC | CSASGLAGVSEQFF
NA | 14 | TRBJ1-1 | NA | TRBV9 | TGTGCCAGCAGCTCCGGCGGCATGAACACTGAAGCTTTCTTT | CASSSGGMNTEAFF
NA | 12 | TRBJ1-2 | once | TRBV27 | TGTGCCAGCAGCCCCGGTAGTTATGGCTACACCTTC | CASSPGSYGYTF
NA | 12 | TRBJ1-1 | NA | TRBV6-4 | TGTGCCAGCAGTGGAGACACAGGGGAAGCTTTCTTT | CASSGDTGEAFF
TRBD1 | 12 | TRBJ2-5 | NA | TRBV27 | TGTGCCAGCAGTTACAGGGGAGAGACCCAGTACTTC | CASSYRGETQYF
NA | 15 | TRBJ1-6 | NA | TRBV27 | TGTGCCAGCAGTTTCGAGGGACCGCCTAGCTCACCCCTCCACTTT | CASSFEGPPSSPLHF
NA | 13 | TRBJ2-7 | NA | TRBV19 | TGTGCCAGTAGTATGGAAGCCTACTACGAGCAGTACTTC | CASSMEAYYEQYF
NA | 16 | TRBJ1-1 | NA | TRBV5-4 | TGTGCCAGCAGCTTGGCGCAGTGGACGTGGAACACTGAAGCTTTCTTT | CASSLAQWTWNTEAFF
TRBD2 | 14 | TRBJ2-7 | NA | TRBV7-8 | TGTGCCAGCAGCCAACTAGCGGGAGTAAGGGAGCAGTACTTC | CASSQLAGVREQYF
TRBD1 | 15 | TRBJ1-6 | NA | TRBV18 | TGTGCCAGCTCACCAACCGGGACAGGGGATTCACCCCTCCACTTT | CASSPTGTGDSPLHF
NA | 14 | TRBJ2-1 | NA | TRBV18 | TGTGCCAGCTCACGAAGTTTCTACAACAATGAGCAGTTCTTC | CASSRSFYNNEQFF
NA | 17 | TRBJ2-1 | once | TRBV5-1 | TGCGCCAGACCCCGGCGGAGGCGACTAACCTACGATGGTGAGCAGTTCTTC | CARPRRRRLTYDGEQFF
TRBD1 | 13 | TRBJ1-2 | NA | TRBV29-1 | TGCAGCGTGGCAGGGGGCTATGGCTATGGCTACACCTTC | CSVAGGYGYGYTF
TRBD1 | 15 | TRBJ1-5 | NA | TRBV3-1/TRBV3-2 | TGTGCCAGCAGCCGAGACAGGGGCGGGAATCAGCCCCAGCATTTT | CASSRDRGGNQPQHF
TRBD1 | 15 | TRBJ1-2 | NA | TRBV5-3 | TGTGCCAGAAGCTTGAGTAGGGGGCAGGACTATGGCTACACCTTC | CARSLSRGQDYGYTF
NA | 14 | TRBJ1-1 | NA | TRBV7-9 | TGTGCCAGCAGTACTGGACAGCTTAACACTGAAGCTTTCTTT | CASSTGQLNTEAFF
NA | 13 | TRBJ2-5 | NA | TRBV6-5 | TGTGCCAGCAGCCCACTAGGGGAAGAGACCCAGTACTTC | CASSPLGEETQYF
TRBD1 | 14 | TRBJ2-7 | NA | TRBV28 | TGTGCCAGCAGTTTTACAGGGGGCACCTACGAGCAGTACTTC | CASSFTGGTYEQYF
NA | 18 | TRBJ2-1 | once | TRBV3-1/TRBV3-2 | TGTGCCAGCAGCCATTTCCTGGCAAGCGGCCCGCCGGACAATGAGCAGTTCTTC | CASSHFLASGPPDNEQFF
NA | 14 | TRBJ2-2 | NA | TRBV11-2 | TGTGCCAGCAGCTTAGCGGACGACGGCGGGGAGCTGTTTTTT | CASSLADDGGELFF
NA | 14 | TRBJ1-6 | NA | TRBV5-1 | TGCGCCAGCAGCTTGGCTCTGACTAATTCACCCCTCCACTTT | CASSLALTNSPLHF
NA | 12 | TRBJ2-5 | NA | TRBV11-2 | TGTGCCAGCAGCACCCGAGGGGAGACCCAGTACTTC | CASSTRGETQYF
TRBD1 | 12 | TRBJ1-1 | NA | TRBV5-4 | TGTGCCAGCAGCCAGGGACAGCTCGAAGCTTTCTTT | CASSQGQLEAFF
TRBD1 | 15 | TRBJ2-7 | NA | TRBV2 | TGTGCCAGCAGGGATGCCGGGACAGGGATCTACGAGCAGTACTTC | CASRDAGTGIYEQYF
NA | 11 | TRBJ1-1 | NA | TRBV20-1 | TGCAGTGCTGGGGACAACACTGAAGCTTTCTTT | CSAGDNTEAFF
TRBD1 | 13 | TRBJ1-6 | NA | TRBV25-1 | TGTGCCAGCAAAGGGACAGGTGATTCACCCCTCCACTTT | CASKGTGDSPLHF
NA | 13 | TRBJ1-2 | NA | TRBV6-5 | TGTGCCAGCAGTTACGAGAGGGGCGCGGGCTACACCTTC | CASSYERGAGYTF
NA | 17 | TRBJ2-5 | once | TRBV3-1/TRBV3-2 | TGTGCCAGCAGCCAAGATTCAACAGGCGGGATCAGGGAGACCCAGTACTTC | CASSQDSTGGIRETQYF
NA | 17 | TRBJ1-6 | NA | TRBV4-3 | TGCGCCAGCAGCCAAGGGAGCGGGCCGGGGCCTTATTCACCCCTCCACTTT | CASSQGSGPGPYSPLHF
NA | 14 | TRBJ2-5 | NA | TRBV4-3 | TGCGCCAGCAGCCAAGACCTGGGGGAAGAGACCCAGTACTTC | CASSQDLGEETQYF
TRBD2 | 13 | TRBJ2-6 | NA | TRBV30 | TGTGCCGGGAGGGGTACTGGGGCCAACGTCCTGACTTTC | CAGRGTGANVLTF
NA | 14 | TRBJ1-1 | NA | TRBV19 | TGTGCCAGTAGTACTAGGGGCGGAGACACTGAAGCTTTCTTT | CASSTRGGDTEAFF
NA | 14 | TRBJ2-3 | NA | TRBV3-1/TRBV3-2 | TGTGCCAGCAGCCAAGAAATTGTTGGAGATACGCAGTATTTT | CASSQEIVGDTQYF
NA | 12 | TRBJ2-3 | NA | TRBV28 | TGTGCCAGTCACTCAAGTAGGGAAACGCAGTATTTT | CASHSSRETQYF
NA | 10 | TRBJ2-3 | NA | TRBV20-1 | TGCGCGGTGAGCACAGATACGCAGTATTTT | CAVSTDTQYF
NA | 11 | TRBJ1-1 | once | TRBV6-2/TRBV6-3 | TGTGCCAGCAGTTGTGGACGTGAGGCTTTCTTT | CASSCGREAFF
NA | 16 | TRBJ2-1 | NA | TRBV9 | TGTGCCAGCAGTCCTACCGGGACCGACTCCTACAATGAGCAGTTCTTC | CASSPTGTDSYNEQFF
NA | 15 | TRBJ1-1 | NA | TRBV28 | TGTGCCAGCAGCCTCCCGGCAGGGAGGGCCACTGAAGCTTTCTTT | CASSLPAGRATEAFF
TRBD2 | 14 | TRBJ2-3 | NA | TRBV7-9 | TGTGCCAGCAGCCCAAGGACTAGTTTGGATACGCAGTATTTT | CASSPRTSLDTQYF
NA | 14 | TRBJ2-1 | NA | TRBV3-1/TRBV3-2 | TGTGCCAGCAGCCAAGAGGCAGGGTCGAATGAGCAGTTCTTC | CASSQEAGSNEQFF
NA | 16 | TRBJ1-2 | NA | TRBV28 | TGTGCCAGCAGTACGCCCCCGGGACGGATAAACTATGGCTACACCTTC | CASSTPPGRINYGYTF
NA | 13 | TRBJ1-1 | NA | TRBV9 | TGTGCCAGCAGCCGAGGGGGGACCCCTGAAGCTTTCTTT | CASSRGGTPEAFF
NA | 16 | TRBJ2-4 | NA | TRBV15 | TGTGCCACCAGCAGAGAATTAGCGGAAGCCAAAAACATTCAGTACTTC | CATSRELAEAKNIQYF
NA | 12 | TRBJ2-2 | NA | TRBV11-3 | TGTGCCAGCAGCTTAGCCCTGGGGGAGCTGTTTTTT | CASSLALGELFF
NA | 13 | TRBJ1-2 | NA | TRBV11-2 | TGTGCCAGCAGCTCAAGCCCTAACTATGGCTACACCTTC | CASSSSPNYGYTF
NA | 15 | TRBJ2-3 | NA | TRBV5-6 | TGTGCCAGCAGCTTGGGATCTCGCGACACAGATACGCAGTATTTT | CASSLGSRDTDTQYF
NA | 17 | TRBJ2-1 | NA | TRBV21-1 | TGTGCCAGCAGCAAAGAGGGACCGGGACAGGGTCTCGGTGAGCAGTTCTTC | CASSKEGPGQGLGEQFF
NA | 17 | TRBJ2-1 | NA | TRBV4-1 | TGCGCCAGCAGCCAAGATGACAGGCGTTCGTCCTACAATGAGCAGTTCTTC | CASSQDDRRSSYNEQFF
NA | 13 | TRBJ2-7 | NA | TRBV15 | TGTGCCACCAGCAGAGGGGGCCTCAACGAGCAGTACTTC | CATSRGGLNEQYF
NA | 12 | TRBJ1-4 | NA | TRBV3-1/TRBV3-2 | TGTGCCAGCAACCAATTTAATGAAAAACTGTTTTTT | CASNQFNEKLFF
NA | 14 | TRBJ1-1 | NA | TRBV2 | TGTGCCAGCAGCCTTCGACGAGGAAACACTGAAGCTTTCTTT | CASSLRRGNTEAFF
TRBD2 | 16 | TRBJ2-2 | NA | TRBV7-3 | TGTGCCAGCAGCCTAGGGACTAGCAGACTCACCGGGGAGCTGTTTTTT | CASSLGTSRLTGELFF
NA | 15 | TRBJ1-1 | NA | TRBV24-1 | TGTGCCACCAGTGCCTCAGTCATGGGAAACACTGAAGCTTTCTTT | CATSASVMGNTEAFF
NA | 14 | TRBJ1-6 | NA | TRBV28 | TGTGCCAGCAGTTTGGTCCAACTTGGTTCACCCCTCCACTTT | CASSLVQLGSPLHF
NA | 14 | TRBJ1-4 | NA | TRBV5-1 | TGCGCCAGCAGCTTGCTCAGGGGAGATGAAAAACTGTTTTTT | CASSLLRGDEKLFF